This T cell receptor (beta chain) was recorded in a study of neurological immune-mediated disorders. Study-wide background: The study included around 34 multiple sclerosis patients, about 30 relapsing-remitting and 3 secondary progressive.

V was shortened by 2 bases and J by 1 base, with 5 bases between the two germline ends. CDR1 and CDR2 from the germline V gene are MNHEY and SVGEGT. This CDR3 has 13 amino acids. This clonotype was counted ten times or more. Each CDR3 protein is one row after TCRdb ran MiXCR on the 5' RACE reads. The top ten hold around a tenth of the sample, which has 25,000 to 35,000 distinct CDR3 sequences, around 1.5% seen once. This TCR came from a young woman with multiple sclerosis. The sequencing input was PBMCs. The V gene is TRBV6-2 or TRBV6-3, the J gene TRBJ1-1; no clear D. The CDR3 sequence: CASSYVKNTEAFF. CDR3 DNA: TGTGCCAGCAGTTACGTAAAGAACACTGAAGCTTTCTTT.